This T cell receptor (beta chain) was sequenced for a study of shared clonotypes between healthy human individuals. Study outcomes and limitations: Naive CD4 clonotypes overlapped across a handful of donors at roughly 5.1%.

Assay: immunoSEQ multiplex PCR; the TCRdb copy retains only in-frame clones and omits some. The sample lists about 2.1 million clones, roughly 91% occurring once. Terminally differentiated effector memory CD45RA+ cells were excluded by CCR7 positive selection of CD45RO-negative cells. Remarks on this clone: Its antigen is still unknown.

This CDR3 has 15 amino acids. V lost 5 bases and J 3 bases, leaving 14 bases between the germline ends. Per germline, CDR1 SEHNR and CDR2 FQNEAQ (reference sequence). Source material: naive CD8+ T cells from PBMCs. The J gene is TRBJ2-1, the V gene TRBV7-9; D is possibly TRBD2 (6 bases). The TCR sequence derives from a man between 18 and 29 years old in good health. Some clones in this sample may be carry-over from other donors' samples. As DNA, the CDR3 is TGTGCCAGCAGCCCCGGGGTAGCGGTCTACAATGAGCAGTTCTTC. It codes for CASSPGVAVYNEQFF.